The next 27 T cell receptor beta chains were all read from a single sample in a study of blood T cell repertoires in COVID-19. Using immunoSEQ multiplex PCR, the repertoire was profiled, and TCRdb retains in-frame clones only, with some absent. The table lists about 210,000 clones, about 90% of them singletons, with about 1.3% in the top ten. The sequencing input was peripheral blood. The receptor source for this set is a man aged 25 to 45 with acute or convalescent COVID-19.

This sequence joins TRBV6-5 and TRBJ1-6; 8 positions match TRBD1. CDR1 and CDR2 (germline): MNHEY, SVGAGI. V was pared by 5 bases and J by 9 bases, with 3 bases of the junction left unmatched. The CDR3 consists of 13 residues. CDR3 loop: CASSTDRGSPLHF. The CDR3 coding sequence is TGTGCCAGCAGTACCGACAGGGGTTCACCCCTCCACTTT.

This chain links TRBV4-1 with TRBJ2-1, with 12 bases identical to TRBD1. The trim removed 3 bases at V and 6 bases at J, leaving 9 bases unmatched. The CDR3 runs 17 residues. Germline loops: CDR1 MGHRA, CDR2 YSYEKL. The CDR3 is CASSHTRDRGRGNEQFF. The DNA of the CDR3 is TGCGCCAGCAGCCACACTAGGGACAGGGGGCGAGGCAATGAGCAGTTCTTC.

DNA of the CDR3: TGTTTCGGTAGTATAGGCGACAGGGGGATTGAGCAGTTCTTC. Translated, it gives CFGSIGDRGIEQFF. V gene TRBV19 combines with J gene TRBJ2-1; 9 bases align to TRBD1. CDR3 size: 14 residues. Germline V lookup: CDR1 LNHDA, CDR2 SQIVND (reference sequence).

V usage is TRBV5-1 and J usage is TRBJ2-1; D is undetermined. V dropped 5 bases and J dropped 5 bases, with 14 bases sitting between them. In germline, CDR1 is SGHRS, CDR2 YFSETQ. The CDR3 sequence is 14 residues long. The CDR3 reads CASRSNRVDNEQFF. The CDR3 DNA reads TGCGCCAGCAGGTCGAACCGGGTCGACAATGAGCAGTTCTTC.

The chain carries TRBV10-2 and TRBJ1-3; TRBD1 might be the D (5 bases). CDR1 is WSHSY and CDR2 is SAAADI in the germline V gene. The CDR3 spans 15 residues. V lost 4 bases and J 5 bases, leaving 15 bases between the germline ends. The CDR3 DNA follows: TGCGCCAGCAGTGTAGACCGGGGGGAAAGAAACACCATATATTTT. Its protein is CASSVDRGERNTIYF.

CDR3 protein: CASSQDRQRGYTF. The DNA of the CDR3 is TGCGCCAGCAGCCAAGATCGTCAACGGGGCTACACCTTC. This rearrangement joins TRBV4-1 to TRBJ1-2; D remains unclear. CDR3 length equals 13 residues. Germline lookup yields CDR1 MGHRA and CDR2 YSYEKL. V was clipped by 0 bases and J by 8 bases, with 10 bases between them.

This clone was observed a handful of times. The genes are TRBV5-1 and TRBJ2-1; D possibly corresponds to TRBD2 (5 bases). V lost 4 bases, J lost 10 bases, and 18 bases lay in between. The V gene's germline CDR1 is SGHRS and CDR2 YFSETQ. The CDR3 contains 14 residues. CDR3 bases: TGCGCCAGCAGCCACACGGGGAGTGTTCGGGAGCAGTTCTTC. Its translation: CASSHTGSVREQFF.

The chain employs TRBV6-5 and TRBJ2-3; tentatively, D is TRBD1 (5 bases). With 5 bases removed from V and 4 bases from J, the gap between germline ends came to 13 bases. The CDR3 covers 14 residues. Germline values: CDR1 MNHEY, CDR2 SVGAGI. The chain's CDR3 is CASSNPDKSDTQYF. The DNA of the CDR3 is TGTGCCAGCAGTAACCCGGACAAGTCAGATACGCAGTATTTT.

The chain employs TRBV5-1 and TRBJ2-3; the match to TRBD2 covers 13 bases. CDR3 size: 19 residues. Trimming at V came to 4 bases and at J to 1 base, leaving 12 bases not matched to a gene. Per germline, CDR1 SGHRS and CDR2 YFSETQ. The CDR3 DNA reads TGCGCCAGCAGCCAAAGACTAGCGGGGGGTCTCCGCCGCACAGATACGCAGTATTTT. Its translation: CASSQRLAGGLRRTDTQYF.

The chain has TRBV28 and TRBJ1-3; a possible D gene is TRBD1 (5 bases). Between the trimmed V and J ends, which lost 1 base and 4 bases, there was a span of 11 bases. Germline-derived CDR1 and CDR2 are MDHEN and SYDVKM. This CDR3 has 15 residues. CDR3 coding DNA: TGTGCCAGCAGTTTATCCCCAGGGAGGGGAAACACCATATATTTT. This translates into CASSLSPGRGNTIYF. Full variable domain (rest looked up from reference TRBV28 and TRBJ1-3): DVKVTQSSRYLVKRTGEKVFLECVQDMDHENMFWYRQDPGLGLRLIYFSYDVKMKEKGDIPEGYSVSREKKERFSLILESASTNQTSMYLCASSLSPGRGNTIYFGEGSWLTVV.

A remark on this clone: This sample includes further DNA sequences coding for the same CDR3. The V and J genes are TRBV28 and TRBJ2-7; 12 bases map to TRBD2. The CDR3 has 15 amino acids. Looked up from germline, CDR1 is MDHEN and CDR2 is SYDVKM. The junction had 3 bases not matched to a gene; V was cut back by 5 bases and J by 1 base. This CDR3 is CASSRGTSGSYEQYF. The CDR3 DNA reads TGTGCCAGCAGTCGGGGGACTAGCGGGTCCTACGAGCAGTACTTC.

Points on this clone: At one of its ends the junction is not consistent with the germline gene, which may arise from a read error. This chain connects TRBV24-1 to TRBJ2-1; 8 bases align to TRBD1. The CDR3 spans 12 residues. Germline CDR1 reads KGHDR; CDR2 reads SFDVKD. CDR3 sequence reads: CATSDSGGRLLF. In DNA, the CDR3 is TGTGCCACCAGTGATTCAGGGGGCCGTCTCCTCTTC.

The gene calls are TRBV10-1 and TRBJ2-2; 7 bases match TRBD1. The V gene end was trimmed by 2 bases and the J gene end by 7 bases; junction bases not matched to a gene: 7. The germline V gene encodes CDR1 WNHNN and CDR2 SYGVQD (reference sequence). The CDR3 has 15 residues. The CDR3 sequence: CASSEQGVKIGELFF. The CDR3 coding sequence is TGCGCCAGCAGTGAGCAGGGGGTTAAGATCGGGGAGCTGTTTTTT.

The V call is TRBV10-1, the J call TRBJ2-1; 7 positions agree with TRBD2. CDR3 length equals 15 residues. The germline V gene has CDR1 WNHNN and CDR2 SYGVQD (reference sequence). V lost 1 base to trimming and J lost 6 bases; unmatched junction nucleotides: 6. For the CDR3, the DNA is TGCGCCAGCAGTGAGTTTTCAGCGGGGTTCAATGAGCAGTTCTTC. Its protein product is CASSEFSAGFNEQFF.

The V and J genes are TRBV5-1 and TRBJ1-2; D is perhaps TRBD1 (6 bases). This CDR3 contains 14 residues. Trimming left V 3 bases short and J 2 bases short, with 11 bases between. From germline, CDR1 is SGHRS and CDR2 YFSETQ. In DNA, the CDR3 is TGCGCCAGCAGCTCCCCGGGACAAAACTATGGCTACACCTTC. Protein sequence: CASSSPGQNYGYTF.

V and J are TRBV5-6 and TRBJ1-1; D possibly corresponds to TRBD1 (6 bases). The CDR3 loop spans 16 amino acids. The V gene's germline CDR1 is SGHDT and CDR2 YYEEEE. Deletions cut 4 bases from V and 1 base from J, with 17 bases between. CDR3 amino acids: CASSPGGGLGNTEAFF. CDR3 DNA sequence: TGTGCCAGCAGCCCTGGCGGGGGCCTGGGGAACACTGAAGCTTTCTTT.

The rearrangement uses TRBV4-1 and TRBJ1-4; TRBD1 might be the D (5 bases). The V end was cut by 7 bases, the J end by 8 bases, with 23 bases between. The CDR3 consists of 16 residues. The germline gives CDR1 MGHRA, CDR2 YSYEKL. CDR3 sequence: CASTLGPDSPTEKLFF. CDR3 coding DNA: TGCGCCAGCACCCTTGGGCCCGACAGCCCTACGGAAAAACTGTTTTTT.

Remarks on this clone: At one end the junction does not follow the germline gene, possibly because of a read error. The genes are TRBV7-7 and TRBJ2-3; 13 bases line up with TRBD2. This CDR3 comprises 16 residues. CDR1 is SSHAT, CDR2 FNYEAQ, per germline (reference sequence). The CDR3 reads CASSQGLAGFTDTQYF. For the CDR3, the DNA is TGTGCTAGCAGCCAGGGACTAGCGGGGTTCACAGATACGCAGTATTTT.

The gene calls are TRBV28 and TRBJ2-7; 12 nucleotides match TRBD2. Germline CDR1 reads MDHEN; CDR2 reads SYDVKM. V dropped 6 bases and J dropped 9; count of bases not matched to a gene: 15. This CDR3 comprises 16 residues. CDR3 protein: CASRAPRPSGGEGQYF. The DNA for the CDR3 is TGTGCCAGCAGAGCTCCCCGGCCTAGCGGGGGGGAGGGGCAGTACTTC.

The chain joins TRBV7-2 to TRBJ1-6, with TRBD1 matching 10 bases. Trimming took 3 bases from V and 10 from J; bases not matched to a gene: 15. This CDR3 comprises 18 residues. The germline V gene has CDR1 SGHTA and CDR2 FQGNSA. This CDR3 is CASSFQGSGTGVGSPLHF. In DNA form, the CDR3 reads TGTGCCAGCAGCTTCCAGGGCTCGGGGACAGGGGTCGGATCACCCCTCCACTTT.

The CDR3 coding sequence is TGTGCCAGCAGTTTATCGGCAGTTTACGAGCAGTACTTC. The encoded protein is CASSLSAVYEQYF. The chain carries TRBV27 and TRBJ2-7; D not certain. Trimming removed 0 bases at V and 4 bases at J, with 7 bases between. The CDR3 sequence is 13 residues long. Per germline, CDR1 MNHEY and CDR2 SMNVEV (reference sequence).

The chain employs TRBV5-4 and TRBJ1-1; 7 bases are a match to TRBD1. The CDR3 is made up of 15 amino acids. The junction had 10 bases not matched to a gene; V was cut back by 3 bases and J by 5 bases. In germline, CDR1 is SGHNT, CDR2 YYREEE (reference sequence). The CDR3 sequence: CASSSEQGMVTEAFF. In DNA form, the CDR3 reads TGTGCCAGCAGCTCGGAACAGGGGATGGTAACTGAAGCTTTCTTT.

The count of this clone is one. The J gene is TRBJ1-1, the V gene TRBV5-1; 8 nucleotides match TRBD1. The CDR3 spans 14 residues. CDR1 is SGHRS, CDR2 YFSETQ, per germline. V lost 4 bases, J lost 6 bases, and 8 bases stayed unmatched. For the CDR3, the DNA is TGCGCCAGCAGCAGAGCAGGGGGCAGCTCTGAAGCTTTCTTT. Translating gives CASSRAGGSSEAFF.

The J gene is TRBJ2-7, the V gene TRBV18; the D gene is possibly TRBD1 (5 bases). The CDR3 length is 12 residues. The V end was cut by 3 bases, the J end by 5 bases, with 8 bases between. Germline V lookup: CDR1 KGHSH, CDR2 LQKENI. The CDR3 reads CASSPSRDEQYF. CDR3 bases: TGTGCCAGCTCACCCTCCAGGGACGAGCAGTACTTC.

This clone showed up just once. CDR3 sequence reads: CAISERGAGEDTQYF. In DNA, the CDR3 is TGTGCCATCAGTGAGAGGGGGGCGGGAGAGGATACGCAGTATTTT. The genes are TRBV10-3 and TRBJ2-3; D possibly corresponds to TRBD2 (7 bases). Germline CDR1 reads ENHRY; CDR2 reads SYGVKD. Trimming removed 2 bases from V and 6 bases from J, with 15 bases in between. The CDR3 is 15 amino acids.

J is TRBJ2-7 and V is TRBV5-5; weak D call: TRBD2 (5 bases). CDR1 SGHKS and CDR2 YYEKEE come from the germline V gene (reference sequence). This CDR3 is 11 amino acids long. Between the trimmed V and J ends, which lost 2 bases and 7 bases, there was a span of 7 bases. This CDR3 reads CASSFREEQYF. The CDR3 DNA follows: TGTGCCAGCAGCTTTCGGGAAGAGCAGTACTTC. Full variable domain (remainder filled in from reference TRBV5-5 and TRBJ2-7): DAGVTQSPTHLIKTRGQQVTLRCSPISGHKSVSWYQQVLGQGPQFIFQYYEKEERGRGNFPDRFSARQFPNYSSELNVNALLLGDSALYLCASSFREEQYFGPGTRLTVT.

The chain has TRBV28 and TRBJ2-3; no reliable D call. Germline CDR1 is MDHEN and CDR2 is SYDVKM. The CDR3 has 12 residues. The V and J ends lost 5 bases and 6 bases respectively, with 9 bases between them. CDR3 in amino acids: CASSPSLDTQYF. The CDR3 DNA follows: TGTGCCAGCAGTCCGAGCCTCGATACGCAGTATTTT.